The text below deals with one T cell receptor beta chain. CDR3 length: 18 amino acids. Germline trimming cut 2 bases from V and 4 bases from J; bases unmatched to any gene: 14. Clones were sequenced by immunoSEQ multiplex PCR, and TCRdb holds only the in-frame ones, with some missing. Of some 80,000 clones listed, 88% are singletons. These data belong to a study of blood T cell repertoires in COVID-19. Study at large: Samples of COVID-19 (acute and convalescent) were obtained from the United States, Italy and Spain. Sample material is recorded as cDNA or gDNA derived from T cells, B-cell-depleted T cells, or PBMCs.

The receptor was derived from a human donor in a cohort sampled during active COVID-19. V is TRBV23-1 and J is TRBJ2-1, with 7 bases matching TRBD1. TRBV23-1 has ORF status, its function being uncertain. The sequenced sample was peripheral blood. CDR3 region: CASSQNPDRESHYNEQFF. The CDR3 region has the DNA TGCGCCAGCAGTCAAAACCCAGACAGGGAGTCCCATTACAATGAGCAGTTCTTC.